This T cell receptor beta chain was captured by sequencing in a study of identical twins. Broader study findings: Reduced insertions were recorded for abundant cord blood beta clonotypes, with no such pattern in memory repertoires.

Trimming pared 5 bases from V and 7 bases from J, leaving 11 bases between. CDR1 and CDR2 (germline): KGHDR, SFDVKD. The CDR3 runs 13 residues. As concerns this clonotype: Its specificity is unknown.

A single record per CDR3 protein comes from TCRdb applying MiXCR to the 5' RACE reads. Of 400,000 to 550,000 distinct CDR3 sequences listed, approximately 22% are singletons. A further study also used this sample, focusing on T cells expressing NK-cell markers. That report notes: Cells sorted as CD3+CD56+NKG2C+, CD3+CD56+NKG2C- and CD3+CD56-NKG2C+ T cells supplied the TCR beta repertoires. For about six donors, the dominant NKG2C+ clonotypes made up about 1.0-7.5% of their CD8+ T cells. The leading position in the CD3+CD56-NKG2C+ fraction of several donors also went to these clonotypes.

This receptor was identified in a woman aged 18-29 years in good health. The sequenced sample was CD4+ T cells sorted from blood. This chain connects TRBV24-1 to TRBJ2-1; no firm D call. In DNA, the CDR3 is TGTGCCACCAGTGCCCTCGGGTATAATGAGCAGTTCTTC. It specifies CATSALGYNEQFF.